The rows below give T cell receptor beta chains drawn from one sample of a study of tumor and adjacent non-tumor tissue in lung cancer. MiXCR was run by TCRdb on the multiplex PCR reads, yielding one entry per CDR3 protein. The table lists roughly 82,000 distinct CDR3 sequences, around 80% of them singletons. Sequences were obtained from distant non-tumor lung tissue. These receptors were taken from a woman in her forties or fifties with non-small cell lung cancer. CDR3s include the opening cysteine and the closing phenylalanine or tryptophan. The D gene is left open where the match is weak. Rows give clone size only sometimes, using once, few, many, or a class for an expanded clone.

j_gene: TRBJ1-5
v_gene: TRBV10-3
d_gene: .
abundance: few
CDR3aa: CAISVQRSDQPQHF
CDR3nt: TGTGCAATCAGTGTGCAGAGAAGTGATCAGCCCCAGCATTTT

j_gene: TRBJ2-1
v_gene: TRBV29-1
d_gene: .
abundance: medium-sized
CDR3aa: CSVAPRGSNEQFF
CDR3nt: TGCAGCGTTGCACCCCGGGGGAGCAATGAGCAGTTCTTC

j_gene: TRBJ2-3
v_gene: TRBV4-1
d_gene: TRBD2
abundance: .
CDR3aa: CASNQGYLAGGPTVPPDMQYF
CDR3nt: TGCGCCAGCAACCAAGGCTACCTAGCGGGAGGGCCCACCGTACCGCCAGATATGCAGTATTTT

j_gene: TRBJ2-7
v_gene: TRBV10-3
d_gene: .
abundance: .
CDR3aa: CATRDRDSYEQYF
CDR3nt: TGTGCCACCCGTGACAGGGACTCCTACGAACAGTACTTC

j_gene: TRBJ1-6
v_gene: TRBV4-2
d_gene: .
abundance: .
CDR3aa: CASSQCRPRSDSSYNSHLHF
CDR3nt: TGTGCCAGCAGCCAGTGTCGCCCCCGTTCCGACTCGTCCTATAATTCACACCTCCACTTT

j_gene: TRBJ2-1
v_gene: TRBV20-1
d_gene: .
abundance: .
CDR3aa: CSTRGGSEFYNEQFF
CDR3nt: TGCAGTACTAGGGGGGGGAGTGAATTCTACAATGAGCAGTTCTTC

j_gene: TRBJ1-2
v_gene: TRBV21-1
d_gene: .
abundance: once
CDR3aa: CASSTGGYRYTF
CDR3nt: TGTGCCAGCAGCACAGGGGGCTATCGTTACACCTTC

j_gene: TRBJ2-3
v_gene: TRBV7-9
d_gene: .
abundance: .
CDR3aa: CTSSLGTDTQYF
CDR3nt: TGTACCAGCAGCCTCGGCACAGATACGCAGTATTTT

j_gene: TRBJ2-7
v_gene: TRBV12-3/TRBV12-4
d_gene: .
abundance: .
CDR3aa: CASWGQTYEQYF
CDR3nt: TGTGCCAGCTGGGGACAAACCTACGAGCAGTACTTC

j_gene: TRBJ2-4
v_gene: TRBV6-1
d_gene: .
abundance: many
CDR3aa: CASRGQSKNIQYF
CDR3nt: TGTGCCAGCAGGGGACAATCCAAAAACATTCAGTACTTC

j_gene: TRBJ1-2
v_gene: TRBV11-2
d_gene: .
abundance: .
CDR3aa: CANSPVSGHLYGYTF
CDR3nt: TGTGCCAACAGTCCTGTCTCGGGACACCTATATGGCTACACCTTC

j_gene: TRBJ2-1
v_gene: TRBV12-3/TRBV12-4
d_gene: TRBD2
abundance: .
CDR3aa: CTSARSGSLRNEQFF
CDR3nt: TGTACCAGCGCTCGGAGCGGGAGTCTTAGGAATGAGCAGTTCTTC

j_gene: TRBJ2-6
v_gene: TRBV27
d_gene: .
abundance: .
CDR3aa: CASSLLFSGANVLTF
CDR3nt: TGTGCCAGCAGTTTATTGTTCTCTGGGGCCAACGTCCTGACTTTC

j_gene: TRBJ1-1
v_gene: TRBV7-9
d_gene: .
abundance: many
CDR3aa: CASSSTPQNTEAFF
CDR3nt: TGTGCCAGCAGCAGTACCCCACAGAACACTGAAGCTTTCTTT

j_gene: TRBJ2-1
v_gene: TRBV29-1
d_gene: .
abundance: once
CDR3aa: CRVGSGGQVNEQFF
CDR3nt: TGCCGCGTTGGCTCGGGGGGCCAGGTGAATGAGCAGTTTTTC

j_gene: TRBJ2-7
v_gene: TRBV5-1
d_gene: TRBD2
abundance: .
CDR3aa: CASSITSGGSYEQYF
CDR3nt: TGCGCCAGCAGCATCACTAGCGGGGGATCATACGAGCAGTACTTC

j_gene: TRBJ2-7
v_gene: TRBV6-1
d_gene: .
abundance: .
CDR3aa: CASSESPDNSYEEYF
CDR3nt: TGTGCTAGCAGTGAGTCCCCTGACAACTCCTACGAGGAGTACTTC

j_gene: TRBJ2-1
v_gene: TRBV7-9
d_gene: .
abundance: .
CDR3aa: CASSSTNVDEQFF
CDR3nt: TGTGCCAGCAGCTCCACCAACGTGGATGAGCAGTTCTTC

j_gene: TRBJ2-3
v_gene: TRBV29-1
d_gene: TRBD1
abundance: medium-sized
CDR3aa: CSVGGQGTDTQYF
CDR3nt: TGCAGCGTTGGAGGACAGGGGACAGATACGCAGTATTTT

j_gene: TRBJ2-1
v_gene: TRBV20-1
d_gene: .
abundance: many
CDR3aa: CSARSSSTQIEQFF
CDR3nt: TGCAGTGCTAGAAGCTCGTCTACCCAAATTGAGCAGTTCTTC

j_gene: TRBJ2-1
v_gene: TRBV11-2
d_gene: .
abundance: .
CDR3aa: CASNLDYGSWHEQFF
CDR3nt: TGTGCCAGCAACTTAGATTACGGCAGTTGGCATGAGCAATTCTTC

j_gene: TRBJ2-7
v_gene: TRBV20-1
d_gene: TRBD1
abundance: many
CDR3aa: CSHPGQGTYEQYF
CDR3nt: TGCAGTCATCCGGGACAGGGGACCTACGAGCAGTACTTC

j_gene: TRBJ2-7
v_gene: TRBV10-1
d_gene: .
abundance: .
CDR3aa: CASSNRAGLYEQYF
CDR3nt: TGCGCCAGCAGTAACCGCGCGGGGCTCTATGAGCAGTACTTC

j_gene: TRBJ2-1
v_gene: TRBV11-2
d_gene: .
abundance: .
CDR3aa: CASSLEAANEQLF
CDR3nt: TGTGCCAGCAGTTTAGAGGCGGCCAATGAGCAGCTTTTC

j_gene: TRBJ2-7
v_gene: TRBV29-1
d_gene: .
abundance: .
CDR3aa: CSAVESGNEQYF
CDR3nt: TGCAGCGCTGTGGAGTCGGGGAACGAGCAGTACTTC

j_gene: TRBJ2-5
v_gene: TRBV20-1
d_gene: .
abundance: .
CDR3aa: CSIEHPSGQETQCF
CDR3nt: TGCAGTATCGAACACCCCTCGGGCCAAGAGACCCAGTGCTTC

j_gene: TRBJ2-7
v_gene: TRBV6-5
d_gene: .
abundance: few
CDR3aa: CASSFGTGDYEHYF
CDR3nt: TGTGCCAGCAGCTTCGGGACGGGAGACTACGAGCACTACTTC

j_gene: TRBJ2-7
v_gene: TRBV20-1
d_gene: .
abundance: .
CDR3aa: CRARDSRDRYEQYF
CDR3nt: TGCAGAGCTAGAGATTCACGGGATCGGTATGAGCAGTACTTC

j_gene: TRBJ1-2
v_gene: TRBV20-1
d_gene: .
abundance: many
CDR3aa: CSARDRDPSFSYGYTF
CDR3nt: TGCAGTGCTAGGGACCGGGACCCCTCCTTCTCCTATGGCTACACCTTC

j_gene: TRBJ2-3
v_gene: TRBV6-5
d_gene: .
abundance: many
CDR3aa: CASSYSRMPDTQYF
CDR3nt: TGTGCCAGCAGTTACTCGAGAATGCCAGATACGCAGTATTTT

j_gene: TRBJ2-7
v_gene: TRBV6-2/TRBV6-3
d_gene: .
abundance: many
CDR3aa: CASSYSSTGSYEQYF
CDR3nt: TGTGCCAGCAGTTACTCGAGTACCGGCTCCTACGAGCAGTACTTC

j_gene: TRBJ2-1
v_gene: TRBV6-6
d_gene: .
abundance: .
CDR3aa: CASSYSHGDEQVF
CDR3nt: TGTGCCAGTAGTTACTCCCATGGAGATGAGCAGGTCTTC

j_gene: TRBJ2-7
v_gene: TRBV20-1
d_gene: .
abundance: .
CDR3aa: CNARRADSYEQYF
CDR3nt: TGCAATGCCCGAAGGGCAGACTCCTACGAGCAGTACTTC

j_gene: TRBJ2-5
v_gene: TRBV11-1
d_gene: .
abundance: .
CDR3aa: CASSPGQGVEAQYF
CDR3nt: TGTGCCAGCAGCCCGGGGCAGGGCGTAGAGGCCCAGTACTTT

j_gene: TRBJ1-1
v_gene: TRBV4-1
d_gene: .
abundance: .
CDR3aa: CASSLPTGRGAEAFF
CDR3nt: TGCGCCAGCAGCCTACCTACAGGGCGAGGCGCTGAAGCTTTCTTT

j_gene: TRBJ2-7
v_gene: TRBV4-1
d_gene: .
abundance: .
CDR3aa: CASNQVGYEQYF
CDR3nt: TGTGCCAGCAACCAAGTAGGCTACGAGCAGTACTTC

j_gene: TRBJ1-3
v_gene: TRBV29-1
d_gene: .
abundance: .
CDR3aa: CSVSGTGAGNTIYF
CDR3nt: TGCAGCGTATCCGGGACTGGGGCTGGAAACACCATATATTTC

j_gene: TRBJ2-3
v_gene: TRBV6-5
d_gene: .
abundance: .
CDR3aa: CASSYPMTGLLSNQPQYF
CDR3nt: TGTGCCAGCAGTTACCCGATGACAGGACTTCTGAGCAATCAGCCCCAGTATTTT

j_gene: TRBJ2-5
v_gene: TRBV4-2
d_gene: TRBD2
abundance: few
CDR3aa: CVSSQVPGGQEIQYF
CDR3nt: TGTGTCAGCAGCCAAGTTCCGGGAGGACAAGAGATTCAGTACTTC

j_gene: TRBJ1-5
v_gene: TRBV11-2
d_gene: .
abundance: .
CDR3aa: CAGSLERSQPQHF
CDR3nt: TGTGCTGGCAGCTTAGAGAGGAGTCAGCCCCAGCATTTT

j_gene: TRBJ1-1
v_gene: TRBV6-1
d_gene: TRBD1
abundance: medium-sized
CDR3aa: CATKGQLSTEAFF
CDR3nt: TGTGCCACCAAGGGACAGCTGAGTACTGAAGCTTTCTTT